This TCR beta chain was profiled in a study of control samples from healthy donors and cancer patients. Germline V lookup: CDR1 MNHEY, CDR2 SVGAGI. The CDR3 spans 15 residues. The protocol was immunoSEQ multiplex PCR, while the TCRdb copy is restricted to in-frame clones and leaves out a portion. The data contain about 73,000 clones, roughly 94% of them singletons. As regards this clone: At one of its ends the junction is not consistent with the germline gene, which may arise from a read error.

The chain combines TRBV6-5 with TRBJ2-4; 10 bases are shared with TRBD1. The material sequenced was blood. This TCR was recovered from a woman aged 40 to 55 in good health. CDR3 bases: TGTGCCAGCAGTTACTCGACAGGGGGCGTGGGTGGACTGGACTTC. This gives the protein CASSYSTGGVGGLDF.